This T cell receptor beta chain was captured by sequencing in a study of OX40 agonist ivuxolimab in advanced cancers. TCRdb's table, derived via immunoSEQ multiplex PCR, lists solely in-frame clones and lacks some. This sample has some 45,000 clones, with around 89% found just once. Deletions cut 6 bases from V and 3 bases from J, with 6 bases between. Germline values: CDR1 LNHDA, CDR2 SQIVND (reference sequence). The CDR3 runs to 12 residues. The V call is TRBV19, the J call TRBJ1-5; D ambiguous. The receptor comes from an adult with an advanced solid tumor such as melanoma, head and neck, liver or kidney cancer. The source material was CD4+ or CD8+ T cells sorted from blood, sampled in a trial of the OX40 agonist ivuxolimab. In nucleotides, the CDR3 is TGTGCCAGTAGCCCTCTCAATCAGCCCCAGCATTTT. It specifies CASSPLNQPQHF.